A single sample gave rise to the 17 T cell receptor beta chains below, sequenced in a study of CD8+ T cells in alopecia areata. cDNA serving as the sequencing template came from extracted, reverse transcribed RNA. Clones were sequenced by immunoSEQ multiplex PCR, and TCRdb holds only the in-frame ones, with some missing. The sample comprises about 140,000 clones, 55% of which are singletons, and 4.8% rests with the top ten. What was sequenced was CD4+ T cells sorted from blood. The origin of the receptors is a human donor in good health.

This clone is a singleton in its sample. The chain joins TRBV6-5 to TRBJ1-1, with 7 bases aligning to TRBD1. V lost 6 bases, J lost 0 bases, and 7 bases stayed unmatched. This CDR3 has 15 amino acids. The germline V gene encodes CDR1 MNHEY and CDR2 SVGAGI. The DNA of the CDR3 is TGTGCCAGCAGGCTCAACAGGGGTTTGAACACTGAAGCTTTCTTT. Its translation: CASRLNRGLNTEAFF.

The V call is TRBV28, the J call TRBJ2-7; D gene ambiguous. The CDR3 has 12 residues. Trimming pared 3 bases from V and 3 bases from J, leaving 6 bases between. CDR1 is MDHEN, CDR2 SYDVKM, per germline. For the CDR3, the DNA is TGTGCCAGCAGTTTCACCAGCTACGAGCAGTACTTC. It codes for CASSFTSYEQYF.

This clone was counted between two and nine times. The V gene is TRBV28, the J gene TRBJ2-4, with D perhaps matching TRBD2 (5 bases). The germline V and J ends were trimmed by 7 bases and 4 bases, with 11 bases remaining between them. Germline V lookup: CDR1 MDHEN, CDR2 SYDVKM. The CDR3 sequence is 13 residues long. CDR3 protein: CASKQRQKNIQYF. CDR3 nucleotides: TGTGCCAGCAAACAGCGGCAGAAAAACATTCAGTACTTC. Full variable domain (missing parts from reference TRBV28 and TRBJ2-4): DVKVTQSSRYLVKRTGEKVFLECVQDMDHENMFWYRQDPGLGLRLIYFSYDVKMKEKGDIPEGYSVSREKKERFSLILESASTNQTSMYLCASKQRQKNIQYFGAGTRLSVL.

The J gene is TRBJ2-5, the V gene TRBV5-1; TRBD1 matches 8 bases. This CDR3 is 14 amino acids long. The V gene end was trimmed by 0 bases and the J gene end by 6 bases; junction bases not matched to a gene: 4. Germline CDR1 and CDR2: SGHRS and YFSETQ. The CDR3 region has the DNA TGCGCCAGCAGCTTGGGACAGGGGAGGCAGACCCAGTACTTC. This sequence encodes CASSLGQGRQTQYF.

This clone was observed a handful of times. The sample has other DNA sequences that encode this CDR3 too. CDR3 DNA: TGTGCCAGTAACCGGGGCCGGAACACTGAAGCTTTCTTT. This translates into CASNRGRNTEAFF. The chain carries TRBV19 and TRBJ1-1; tentative D call: TRBD1 (5 bases). This CDR3 has 13 residues. V was trimmed by 7 bases and J by 1 base, leaving 10 bases between them. Germline V gene data show CDR1 as LNHDA and CDR2 as SQIVND (reference sequence).

The CDR3 is CASSPPGASTGELFF. CDR3 coding DNA: TGCGCCAGCAGTCCCCCGGGAGCTTCTACCGGGGAGCTGTTTTTT. V usage is TRBV4-1 and J usage is TRBJ2-2, with D maybe TRBD2 (6 bases). V was shortened by 6 bases and J by 5 bases, with 16 bases between the two germline ends. The germline V gene has CDR1 MGHRA and CDR2 YSYEKL. This CDR3 has 15 amino acids.

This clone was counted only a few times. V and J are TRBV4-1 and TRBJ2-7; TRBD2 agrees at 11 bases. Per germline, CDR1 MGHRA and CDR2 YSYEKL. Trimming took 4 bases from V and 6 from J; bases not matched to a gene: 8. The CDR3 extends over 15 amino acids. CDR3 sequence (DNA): TGCGCCAGCAGCCGCGGGGGTGGACTAGCGGGCGAGCAGTACTTC. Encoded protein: CASSRGGGLAGEQYF.

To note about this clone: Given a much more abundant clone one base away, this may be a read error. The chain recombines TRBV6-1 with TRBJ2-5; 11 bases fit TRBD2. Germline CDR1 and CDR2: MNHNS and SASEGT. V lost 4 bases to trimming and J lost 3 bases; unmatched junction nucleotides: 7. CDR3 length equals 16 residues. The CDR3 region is CASSAGGTSGKETQYF. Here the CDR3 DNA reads TGTGCCAGCAGTGCGGGTGGGACTAGCGGAAAAGAGACCCAGTACTTC.

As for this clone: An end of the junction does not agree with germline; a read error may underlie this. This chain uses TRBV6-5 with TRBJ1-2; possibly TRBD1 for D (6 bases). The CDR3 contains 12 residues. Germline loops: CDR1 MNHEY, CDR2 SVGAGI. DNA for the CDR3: TGTACCAGCGCTGACAGGAACTATGGCTACACCTTC. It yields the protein CTSADRNYGYTF.

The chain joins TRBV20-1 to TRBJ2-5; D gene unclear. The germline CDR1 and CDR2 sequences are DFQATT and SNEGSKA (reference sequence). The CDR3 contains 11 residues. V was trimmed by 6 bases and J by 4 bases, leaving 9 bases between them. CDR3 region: CSARIIETQYF. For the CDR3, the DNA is TGCAGTGCCAGGATTATAGAGACCCAGTACTTC.

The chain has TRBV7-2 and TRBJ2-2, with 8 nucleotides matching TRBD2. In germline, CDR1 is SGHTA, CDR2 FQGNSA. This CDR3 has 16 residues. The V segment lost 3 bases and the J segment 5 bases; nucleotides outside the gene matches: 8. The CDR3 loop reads CASSLVSGGSTGELFF. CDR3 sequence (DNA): TGTGCCAGCAGCTTGGTTTCGGGAGGGTCTACCGGGGAGCTGTTTTTT.

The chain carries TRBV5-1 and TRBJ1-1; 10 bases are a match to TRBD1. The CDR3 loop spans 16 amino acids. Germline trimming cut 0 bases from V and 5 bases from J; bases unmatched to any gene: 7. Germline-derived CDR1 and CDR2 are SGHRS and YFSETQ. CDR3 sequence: CASSLGQGARLTEAFF. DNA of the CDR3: TGCGCCAGCAGCTTGGGACAGGGGGCGCGGTTGACTGAAGCTTTCTTT.

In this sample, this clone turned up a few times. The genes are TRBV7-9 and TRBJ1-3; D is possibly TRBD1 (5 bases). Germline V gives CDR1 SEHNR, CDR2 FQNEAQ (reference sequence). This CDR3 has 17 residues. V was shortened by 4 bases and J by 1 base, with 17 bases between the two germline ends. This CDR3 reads CASSSFPGRKSGNTIYF. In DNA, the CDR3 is TGTGCCAGCAGCTCATTCCCGGGACGTAAATCTGGAAACACCATATATTTT.

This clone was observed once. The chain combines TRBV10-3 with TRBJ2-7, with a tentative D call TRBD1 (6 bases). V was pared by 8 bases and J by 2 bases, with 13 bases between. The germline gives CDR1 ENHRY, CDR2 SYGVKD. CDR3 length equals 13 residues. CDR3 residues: CAIAEWGPYEQYF. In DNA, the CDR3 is TGTGCCATCGCTGAATGGGGGCCCTACGAGCAGTACTTC.

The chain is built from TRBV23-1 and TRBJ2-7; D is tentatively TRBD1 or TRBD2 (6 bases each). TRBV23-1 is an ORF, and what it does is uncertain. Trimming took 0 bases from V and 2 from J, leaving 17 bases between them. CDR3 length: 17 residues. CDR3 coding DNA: TGCGCCAGCAGTCAATCTTCGGGGGACACCTTCGCCTACGAGCAGTACTTC. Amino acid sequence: CASSQSSGDTFAYEQYF.

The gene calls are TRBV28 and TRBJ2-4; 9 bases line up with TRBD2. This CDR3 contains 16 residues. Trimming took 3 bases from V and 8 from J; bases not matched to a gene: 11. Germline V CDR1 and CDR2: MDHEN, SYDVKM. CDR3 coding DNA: TGTGCCAGCAGTTTTACGCCGGTCCAGCGGGAGGACATTCAGTACTTC. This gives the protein CASSFTPVQREDIQYF.

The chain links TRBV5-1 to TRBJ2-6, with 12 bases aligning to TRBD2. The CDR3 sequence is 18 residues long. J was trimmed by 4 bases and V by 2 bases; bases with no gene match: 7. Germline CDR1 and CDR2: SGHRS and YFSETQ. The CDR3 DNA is TGCGCCAGCAGCTTACAGACTAGCGGGAGTCTAGGGGCCAACGTCCTGACTTTC. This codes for CASSLQTSGSLGANVLTF.